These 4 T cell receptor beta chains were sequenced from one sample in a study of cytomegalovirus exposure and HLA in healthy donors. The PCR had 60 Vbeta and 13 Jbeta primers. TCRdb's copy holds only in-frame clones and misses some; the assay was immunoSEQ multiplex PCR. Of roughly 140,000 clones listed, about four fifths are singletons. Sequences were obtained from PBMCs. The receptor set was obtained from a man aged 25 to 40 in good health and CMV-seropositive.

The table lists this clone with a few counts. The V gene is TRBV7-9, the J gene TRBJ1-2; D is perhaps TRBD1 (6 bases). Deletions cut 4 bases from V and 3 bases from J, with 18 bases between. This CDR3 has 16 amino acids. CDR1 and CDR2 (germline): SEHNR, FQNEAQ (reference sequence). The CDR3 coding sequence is TGTGCCAGCAGCTCAGGAGTAGGGGGACGAGACTATGGCTACACCTTC. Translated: CASSSGVGGRDYGYTF.

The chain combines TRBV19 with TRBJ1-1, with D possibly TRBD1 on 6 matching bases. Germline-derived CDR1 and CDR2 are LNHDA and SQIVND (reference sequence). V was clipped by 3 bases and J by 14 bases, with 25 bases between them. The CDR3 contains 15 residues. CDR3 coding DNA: TGTGCCAGTAGTATGGGGGCCGGGGGGACGGGACCAACCTTCTTT. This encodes CASSMGAGGTGPTFF.

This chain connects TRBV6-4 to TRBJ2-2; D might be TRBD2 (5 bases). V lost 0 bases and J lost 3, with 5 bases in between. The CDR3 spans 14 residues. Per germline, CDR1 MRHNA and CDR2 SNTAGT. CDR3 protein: CASSDSRDTGELFF. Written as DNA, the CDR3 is TGTGCCAGCAGTGACTCGCGGGACACCGGGGAGCTGTTTTTT.

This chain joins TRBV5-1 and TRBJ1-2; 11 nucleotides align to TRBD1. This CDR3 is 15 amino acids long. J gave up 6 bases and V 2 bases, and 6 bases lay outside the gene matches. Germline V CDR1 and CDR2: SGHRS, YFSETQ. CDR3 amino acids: CASSLHLGQGDGYTF. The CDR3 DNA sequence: TGCGCCAGCAGCTTACACTTGGGACAGGGGGATGGCTACACCTTC.